The text below deals with one T cell receptor (beta chain). The CDR3 sequence is 15 residues long. V lost 1 base, J lost 1 base, and 12 bases lay in between. Germline CDR1 reads SGHDT; CDR2 reads YYEEEE. Here immunoSEQ multiplex PCR was the method, and the copy in TCRdb shows in-frame clones only, minus some. The sample has about 150,000 clones; roughly 84% are singletons. The data derive from a study of blood T cell repertoires in COVID-19. The chain is built from TRBV5-6 and TRBJ2-7; possibly TRBD2 for D (5 bases). The TCR was taken from a man aged 65 to 79 who had been exposed to COVID-19. The specimen sequenced was PBMCs or T cells enriched from blood (not recorded which). DNA of the CDR3: TGTGCCAGCAGCTTGTTGGCTAGCCGTTCCTACGAGCAGTACTTC. This gives the protein CASSLLASRSYEQYF.